This T cell receptor (beta chain) was found in a study of T cell changes during pregnancy in multiple sclerosis. Using immunoSEQ multiplex PCR, the repertoire was profiled, and TCRdb retains in-frame clones only, with some absent. The table has about 50,000 clones, around 90% seen once. The TCR comes from a female donor with multiple sclerosis, enrolled in a pregnancy study. The sample in question was CD8+ T cells from peripheral blood mononuclear cells, obtained after pregnancy.

The CDR3 sequence: CASTFFSGGDNEQFF. DNA for the CDR3: TGTGCCAGTACGTTCTTTAGCGGGGGGGACAATGAGCAGTTCTTC. The chain joins TRBV19 to TRBJ2-1; 11 positions agree with TRBD2. This CDR3 spans 15 amino acids. Germline assignment: CDR1 LNHDA and CDR2 SQIVND (reference sequence). V was clipped by 7 bases and J by 5 bases; unmatched bases: 7.